A single sample gave rise to the 11 T cell receptor beta chains below, sequenced in a study of shared clonotypes between healthy human individuals (dated by TCRdb to the early 2020s). For the CD8 naive samples, CD45RO-negative cells were positively selected for CCR7, yielding a CD45RA+CCR7+ population from which TemRA cells were excluded. The library was produced with the immunoSEQ multiplex PCR assay. The table comes from immuneACCESS by way of TCRdb, which keeps in-frame sequences with V and J called. Part of the clones is missing from these tables; in studies checked, under half for an unresolved V gene and the rest for unknown reasons. Across this sample there are 600,000 or so clones, with 95% to 98% seen only once. The leading ten clones occupy roughly 0.29% of the sample. The sample comprised naive CD8+ T cells sorted from blood. This specimen's cell subset or site label, interpreted: CD45RA+CCR7+. The receptors were sampled from a man aged 25-45 years in good health.

The chain uses TRBV20-1 and TRBJ2-7; D is unclear. CDR1 and CDR2 (germline): DFQATT, SNEGSKA (reference sequence). This CDR3 comprises 11 residues. With 2 bases removed from V and 2 bases from J, the gap between germline ends came to 4 bases. Written as DNA, the CDR3 is TGCAGTGCTAGAAGCGCCTACGAGCAGTACTTC. It encodes CSARSAYEQYF.

This chain connects TRBV27 to TRBJ1-1; 7 nucleotides line up with TRBD1. The ends lost 3 bases at V and 10 bases at J; junction bases unmatched: 14. The CDR3 sequence is 15 residues long. Germline CDR1 MNHEY, CDR2 SMNVEV (reference sequence). The CDR3 sequence: CASSLGRTGRNRAFF. The DNA for the CDR3 is TGTGCCAGCAGTTTGGGACGGACAGGTCGGAACAGAGCTTTCTTT.

About this clone: This sample also contains other DNA sequences that code for the same CDR3. This chain connects TRBV7-9 to TRBJ2-1; D gene uncertain. Looked up from germline, CDR1 is SEHNR and CDR2 is FQNEAQ (reference sequence). The CDR3 spans 12 residues. The V and J ends lost 2 bases and 5 bases respectively, with 4 bases between them. The CDR3 DNA follows: TGTGCCAGCAGCTTATCGGACAATGAGCAGTTCTTC. Encoded protein: CASSLSDNEQFF.

The chain uses TRBV11-2 and TRBJ2-1, with D possibly TRBD1 on 5 matching bases. CDR1 and CDR2 from the germline V gene are SGHAT and FQNNGV. Trimming stripped 0 bases from V and 0 bases from J, with 18 bases between. The CDR3 runs to 19 residues. The CDR3 nucleotides are TGTGCCAGCAGCTTAGATGGGTGGGTAGGGGAACGCTCCTACAATGAGCAGTTCTTC. Protein product: CASSLDGWVGERSYNEQFF.

The chain couples TRBV11-2 to TRBJ2-7; 7 nucleotides align to TRBD2. The CDR3 spans 15 residues. Unmatched junction bases numbered 6, after V lost 2 bases and J lost 2 bases. Looked up from germline, CDR1 is SGHAT and CDR2 is FQNNGV. CDR3 sequence reads: CASSLSSSGAYEQYF. The CDR3 nucleotides read TGTGCCAGCAGCTTAAGTTCTAGCGGAGCCTACGAGCAGTACTTC.

V gene TRBV5-1 combines with J gene TRBJ2-3; TRBD1 matches 7 bases. This CDR3 has 15 amino acids. The germline V gene has CDR1 SGHRS and CDR2 YFSETQ. J was trimmed by 1 base and V by 4 bases; bases with no gene match: 6. The CDR3 bases are TGCGCCAGCAGCCTACGACAGGGCGGCACAGATACGCAGTATTTT. The encoded protein is CASSLRQGGTDTQYF.

This sequence joins TRBV9 and TRBJ2-3; unclear D gene. The germline gives CDR1 SGDLS, CDR2 YYNGEE. The V end was cut by 9 bases, the J end by 6 bases, with 5 bases between. This CDR3 is built from 9 residues. CDR3 coding DNA: TGTGCCACCGGGGATACGCAGTATTTT. Protein sequence: CATGDTQYF.

This clone was counted a single time. The chain combines TRBV10-1 with TRBJ1-1; a weak D match, TRBD1 (6 bases). There are 15 residues in the CDR3. The germline CDR1 and CDR2 sequences are WNHNN and SYGVQD (reference sequence). Trimming removed 3 bases from V and 1 base from J, with 12 bases in between. For the CDR3, the DNA is TGCGCCAGCAGTGACGGGTGGGGGCGGAACACTGAAGCTTTCTTT. Translation gives CASSDGWGRNTEAFF.

This clone occurred once. This sequence joins TRBV30 and TRBJ2-5; a possible D gene is TRBD1 (6 bases). CDR1 is GTSNPN, CDR2 SVGIG, per germline (reference sequence). Trimming cost V 3 bases and J 5 bases, with 16 bases left between them. The CDR3 is 14 residues long. CDR3 nucleotides: TGTGCCTGGAGCCCGGGACATCGGAGGGAGACCCAGTACTTC. This encodes CAWSPGHRRETQYF.

The V and J genes are TRBV10-3 and TRBJ2-1; TRBD2 agrees at 7 bases. CDR3 length: 16 amino acids. V dropped 3 bases and J dropped 8; count of bases not matched to a gene: 13. Germline assignment: CDR1 ENHRY and CDR2 SYGVKD. The CDR3 DNA reads TGTGCCATCAGTGAAGAAGGTACTAGCGTCGGTGATGAGCAGTTCTTC. Its translation: CAISEEGTSVGDEQFF.

The V gene is TRBV9, the J gene TRBJ2-7; 11 bases align to TRBD1. V gave up 0 bases and J gave up 4 bases; unmatched junction bases: 6. The CDR3 contains 16 residues. Germline V gene lookup returns CDR1 SGDLS and CDR2 YYNGEE. CDR3: CASSVGTGGYRYEQYF. CDR3 in DNA: TGTGCCAGCAGCGTAGGGACAGGGGGCTATAGGTACGAGCAGTACTTC. Variable domain in full (rest from reference TRBV9 and TRBJ2-7): DSGVTQTPKHLITATGQRVTLRCSPRSGDLSVYWYQQSLDQGLQFLIQYYNGEERAKGNILERFSAQQFPDLHSELNLSSLELGDSALYFCASSVGTGGYRYEQYFGPGTRLTVT.